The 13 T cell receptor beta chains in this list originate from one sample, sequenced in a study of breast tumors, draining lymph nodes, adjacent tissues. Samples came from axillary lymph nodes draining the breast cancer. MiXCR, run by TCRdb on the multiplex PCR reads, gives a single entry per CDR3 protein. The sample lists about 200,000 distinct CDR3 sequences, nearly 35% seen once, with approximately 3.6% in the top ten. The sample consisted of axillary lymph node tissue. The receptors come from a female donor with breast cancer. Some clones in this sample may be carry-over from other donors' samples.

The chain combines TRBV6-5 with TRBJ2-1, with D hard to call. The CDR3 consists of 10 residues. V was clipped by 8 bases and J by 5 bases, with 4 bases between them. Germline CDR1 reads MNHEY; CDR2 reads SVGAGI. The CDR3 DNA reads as TGTGCCAGCGGGCACAATGAGCAGTTCTTC. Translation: CASGHNEQFF.

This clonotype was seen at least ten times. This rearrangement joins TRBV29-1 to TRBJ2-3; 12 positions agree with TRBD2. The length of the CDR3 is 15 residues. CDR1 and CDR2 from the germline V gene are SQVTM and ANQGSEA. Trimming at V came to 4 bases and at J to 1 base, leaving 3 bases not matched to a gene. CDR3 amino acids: CSVVTSGGRTDTQYF. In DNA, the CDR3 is TGCAGCGTTGTGACTAGCGGGGGCCGCACAGATACGCAGTATTTT.

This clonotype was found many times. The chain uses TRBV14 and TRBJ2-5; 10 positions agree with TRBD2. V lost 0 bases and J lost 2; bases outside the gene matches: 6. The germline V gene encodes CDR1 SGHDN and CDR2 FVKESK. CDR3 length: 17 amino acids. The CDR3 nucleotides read TGTGCCAGCAGCCAAGATAGGGGACTAGCGCTTCAAGAGACCCAGTACTTC. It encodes CASSQDRGLALQETQYF.

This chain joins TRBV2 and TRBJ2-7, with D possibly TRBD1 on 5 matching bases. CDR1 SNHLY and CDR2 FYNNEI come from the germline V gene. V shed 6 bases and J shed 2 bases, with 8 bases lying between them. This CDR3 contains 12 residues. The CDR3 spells CASRGAAYEQYF. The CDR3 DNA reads TGTGCCAGCAGAGGGGCAGCCTACGAGCAGTACTTC.

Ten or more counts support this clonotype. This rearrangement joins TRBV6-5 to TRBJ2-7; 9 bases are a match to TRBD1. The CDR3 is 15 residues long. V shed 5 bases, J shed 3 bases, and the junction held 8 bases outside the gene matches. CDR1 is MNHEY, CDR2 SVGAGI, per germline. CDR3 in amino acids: CASSRGQGTLYEQYF. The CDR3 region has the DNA TGTGCCAGCAGTCGCGGACAGGGGACCCTCTACGAGCAGTACTTC.

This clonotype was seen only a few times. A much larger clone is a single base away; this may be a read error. CDR3 DNA sequence: TGTGCCGCAGGCAGCGGGGCTTCGGTCTATGGCTACACCTTC. Translated: CAAGSGASVYGYTF. The chain has TRBV12-3 or TRBV12-4 and TRBJ1-2, with D possibly being TRBD1 (5 bases). CDR3 length: 14 residues. Trimming shortened V by 11 bases and J by 4 bases, and 20 bases separated the two germline ends.

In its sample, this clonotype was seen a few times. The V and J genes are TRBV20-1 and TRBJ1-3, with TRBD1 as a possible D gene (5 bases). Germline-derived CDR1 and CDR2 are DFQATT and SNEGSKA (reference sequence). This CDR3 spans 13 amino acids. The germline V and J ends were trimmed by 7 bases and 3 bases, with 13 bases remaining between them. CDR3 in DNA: TGCAGTGTTTCGGGGGTTGGTGGAAACACCATATATTTT. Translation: CSVSGVGGNTIYF.

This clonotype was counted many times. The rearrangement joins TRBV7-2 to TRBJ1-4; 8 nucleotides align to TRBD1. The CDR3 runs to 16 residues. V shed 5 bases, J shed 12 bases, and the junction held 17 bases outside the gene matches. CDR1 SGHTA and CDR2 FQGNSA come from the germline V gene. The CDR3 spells CASSRFATGARSELFF. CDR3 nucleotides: TGTGCCAGCAGCCGATTCGCGACAGGGGCGAGGAGTGAACTGTTTTTT.

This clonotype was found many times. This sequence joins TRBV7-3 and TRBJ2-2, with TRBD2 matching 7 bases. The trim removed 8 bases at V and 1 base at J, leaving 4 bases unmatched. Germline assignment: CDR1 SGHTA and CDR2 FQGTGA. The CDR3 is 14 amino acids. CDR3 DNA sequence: TGTGCCAGCCGTGGGGGGGGGAACACCGGGGAGCTGTTTTTT. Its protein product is CASRGGGNTGELFF.

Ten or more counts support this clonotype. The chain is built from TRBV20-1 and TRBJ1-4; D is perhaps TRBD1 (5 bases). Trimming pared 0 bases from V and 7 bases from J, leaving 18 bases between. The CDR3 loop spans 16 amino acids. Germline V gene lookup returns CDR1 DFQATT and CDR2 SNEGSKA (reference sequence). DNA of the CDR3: TGCAGTGCTAGAGATCGCAGGGCTATCGGAGGTGAAAAACTGTTTTTT. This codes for CSARDRRAIGGEKLFF.

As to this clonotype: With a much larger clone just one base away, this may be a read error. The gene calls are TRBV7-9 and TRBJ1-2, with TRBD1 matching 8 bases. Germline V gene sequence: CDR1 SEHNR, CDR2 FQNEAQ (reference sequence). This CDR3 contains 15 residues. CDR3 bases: TGTGCCAGCAGCTTAGACTCAGGGGGCAACTATGGCTACCCCTTC. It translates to CASSLDSGGNYGYPF.

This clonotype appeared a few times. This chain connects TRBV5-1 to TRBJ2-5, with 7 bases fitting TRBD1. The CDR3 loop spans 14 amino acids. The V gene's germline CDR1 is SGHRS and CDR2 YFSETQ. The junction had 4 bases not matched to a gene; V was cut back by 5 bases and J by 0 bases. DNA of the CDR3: TGCGCCAGCAGTTGGGGACAGTACCAAGAGACCCAGTACTTC. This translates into CASSWGQYQETQYF. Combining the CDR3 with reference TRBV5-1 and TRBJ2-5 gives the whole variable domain KAGVTQTPRYLIKTRGQQVTLSCSPISGHRSVSWYQQTPGQGLQFLFEYFSETQRNKGNFPGRFSGRQFSNSRSEMNVSTLELGDSALYLCASSWGQYQETQYFGPGTRLLVL.

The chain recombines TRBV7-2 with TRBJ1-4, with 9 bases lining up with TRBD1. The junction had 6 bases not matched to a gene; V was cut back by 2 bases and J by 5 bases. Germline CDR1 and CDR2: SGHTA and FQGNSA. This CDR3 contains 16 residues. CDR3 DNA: TGTGCCAGCAGCTTAAGGCGCGGGACAGGGAATGAAAAACTGTTTTTT. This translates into CASSLRRGTGNEKLFF.